This T cell receptor (beta chain) was recovered during a study of read filtering for tumor transcriptome and immune sequencing. Study information: IR-seq gave about 3.5 to 10.27 million TCR reads per sample; RNA-seq gave about 80 to 1273.

The CDR3 spans 12 residues. V shed 4 bases and J shed 6 bases, with 13 bases lying between them. Germline V gives CDR1 SQVTM, CDR2 ANQGSEA. The study, taken as a whole, reports: In IR-seq, single-read clonotypes were around 85% of clonotypes but approximately 3.5% of reads. This fraction held mixed bone marrow immune cells after CD138-negative sorting. Correlation between methods rose after single-read clonotypes were removed.

This library used around 400 ng RNA and molecular barcoded adaptors spanning alpha/delta and beta/gamma chains. MiXCR was run by TCRdb on the reads, yielding one entry per CDR3 protein. The sample lists tens of thousands of distinct CDR3 sequences, 15% to 20% occurring once. This clonotype was picked up a small number of times. Its target is unknown. The source material was a population of CD138-negative cells sorted from bone marrow. This clonotype was sampled from a donor at least 40 years old with multiple myeloma. The chain joins TRBV29-1 to TRBJ2-7; D could derive from TRBD1 or TRBD2 (5 bases each). The CDR3 region is CSVATRDLEQYF. The CDR3 DNA reads as TGCAGCGTTGCAACCCGGGACCTCGAGCAGTACTTC.